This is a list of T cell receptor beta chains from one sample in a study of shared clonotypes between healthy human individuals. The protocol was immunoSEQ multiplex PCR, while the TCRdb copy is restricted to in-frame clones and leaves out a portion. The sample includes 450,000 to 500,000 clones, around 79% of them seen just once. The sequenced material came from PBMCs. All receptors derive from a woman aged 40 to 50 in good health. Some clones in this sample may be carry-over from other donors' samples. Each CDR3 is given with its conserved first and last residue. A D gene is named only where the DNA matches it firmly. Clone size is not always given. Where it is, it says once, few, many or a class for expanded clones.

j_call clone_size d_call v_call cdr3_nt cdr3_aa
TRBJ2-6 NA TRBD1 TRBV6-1 TGTGCCAGCAGTGTAACAGGGGACTCTGGGGCCAACGTCCTGACTTTC CASSVTGDSGANVLTF
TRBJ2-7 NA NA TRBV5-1 TGCGCCAGCAGCTTGGGACCGGGGATCCTCGAGCAGTACTTC CASSLGPGILEQYF
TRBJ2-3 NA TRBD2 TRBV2 TGTGCCAGCAGCCCCGGGACTAGCGGGATTCGGGATACGCAGTATTTT CASSPGTSGIRDTQYF
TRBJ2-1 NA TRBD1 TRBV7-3 TGTGCCAGCAGCCCCCGGGACAGCCTATACAATGAGCAGTTCTTC CASSPRDSLYNEQFF
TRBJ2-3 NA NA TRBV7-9 TGTGCCAGCAGCTTAGAAGGTCACACAGATACGCAGTATTTT CASSLEGHTDTQYF
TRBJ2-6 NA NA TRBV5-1 TGCGCCAGCAGCTTGGCCGCGAGTTCTGGGGCCAACGTCCTGACTTTC CASSLAASSGANVLTF
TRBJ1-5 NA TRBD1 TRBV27 TGTGCCAGCAGTCAGGGGACAGGGGCCAATCAGCCCCAGCATTTT CASSQGTGANQPQHF
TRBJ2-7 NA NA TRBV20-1 TGCAGTGCCGCCCCCGGGAACGAGCAGTACTTC CSAAPGNEQYF
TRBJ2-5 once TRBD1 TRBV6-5 TGTGCCAGCAGTTACACACCGGGACAGAGACAAGAGACCCAGTACTTC CASSYTPGQRQETQYF
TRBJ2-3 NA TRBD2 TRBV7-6 TGTGCCAGCAGCTTACAGACTAGCGGGAGCACAGATACGCAGTATTTT CASSLQTSGSTDTQYF
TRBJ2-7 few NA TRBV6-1 TGTGCCAGCAGCGAGGGGCTCGGCTCCTACGAGCAGTACTTC CASSEGLGSYEQYF
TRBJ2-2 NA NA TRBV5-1 TGCGCCAGCAGCTTGGTTCCGTCCGGGGAGCTGTTTTTT CASSLVPSGELFF
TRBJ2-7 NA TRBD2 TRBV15 TGTGCCACCGCCCCGGGACTAGAATACGAGCAGTACTTC CATAPGLEYEQYF
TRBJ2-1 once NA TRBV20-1 TGCAGTGCTAGAGTCGCGAATGAGCAGTTCTTC CSARVANEQFF
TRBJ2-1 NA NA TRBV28 TGTGCCAGCAGTGGGGGTGGGGCCGCTACCTTCAATGAGCAGTTCTTC CASSGGGAATFNEQFF
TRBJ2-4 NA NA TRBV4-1 TGCGCCAGCAGCCAAGATGGGATAGCTGCTAACATTCAGTACTTC CASSQDGIAANIQYF
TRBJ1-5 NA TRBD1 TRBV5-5 TGTGCCAGCAGCTGGGGGACAGGGAATGGCAATCAGCCCCAGCATTTT CASSWGTGNGNQPQHF
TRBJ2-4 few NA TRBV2 TGTGCCAGCAGTTCAAAGACAGTAGCCAAAAACATTCAGTACTTC CASSSKTVAKNIQYF
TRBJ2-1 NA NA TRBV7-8 TGTGCCAGCAGCCCTCAGAGACAGGACTCGGGGCAGTTCTTC CASSPQRQDSGQFF
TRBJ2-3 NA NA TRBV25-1 TGTGCCAGCAGTGTGGGGACTAGCACAGATACGCAGTATTTT CASSVGTSTDTQYF
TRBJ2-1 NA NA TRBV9 TGTGCCAGCAGCGTAGTTGGCAGACCCTACAATGAGCAGTTCTTC CASSVVGRPYNEQFF
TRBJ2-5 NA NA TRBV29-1 TGCAGCGTTGGAAGGGGTTGGGGTATGGAAGAGACCCAGTACTTC CSVGRGWGMEETQYF